A selection of T cell receptor beta chains follows, all from one sample in a study of PD-1 blockade in classical Hodgkin lymphoma. Clones were read by immunoSEQ multiplex PCR, and TCRdb kept only the in-frame ones, dropping some. The data show about 50,000 clones, with about 75% seen just once and about 12% held by the top ten. The input for sequencing was peripheral blood mononuclear cells (PBMCs), taken before the fourth cycle of nivolumab. These receptors were collected from a human donor with classical Hodgkin lymphoma. Each CDR3 is given with its conserved first and last residue. The D gene is left open where the match is weak. Not all rows give a size; the values are once, few, many and, for expanded clones, a class.

v_call	d_call	clone_size	j_call	cdr3_aa	cdr3_nt
TRBV19	TRBD2	.	TRBJ2-1	CASRTSGIYNEQFF	TGTGCCAGTAGGACTAGCGGGATCTACAATGAGCAGTTCTTC
TRBV5-6	.	.	TRBJ2-1	CASSRKPGGEQFF	TGTGCCAGCAGCCGAAAACCTGGGGGTGAGCAGTTCTTC
TRBV27	TRBD1	.	TRBJ2-7	CASSFTGAGYEQYF	TGTGCCAGCAGTTTTACAGGGGCGGGCTACGAGCAGTACTTC
TRBV7-9	.	.	TRBJ2-4	CASSLGEGDIQYF	TGTGCCAGCAGCTTAGGCGAGGGAGACATTCAGTACTTC
TRBV28	.	.	TRBJ2-3	CASRAGLNRADTQYF	TGTGCCAGCAGGGCGGGGCTCAACCGCGCAGATACGCAGTATTTT
TRBV2	.	once	TRBJ2-1	CASSERDPLNEQFF	TGTGCCAGCAGTGAGCGGGACCCGCTCAATGAGCAGTTCTTC
TRBV7-8	TRBD2	many	TRBJ2-1	CAYSAGGPSNEQFF	TGTGCCTACTCCGCGGGAGGGCCCTCCAATGAGCAGTTCTTC
TRBV4-3	TRBD2	.	TRBJ2-2	CASSQGAGVKTGELFF	TGCGCCAGCAGCCAAGGGGCGGGAGTAAAAACCGGGGAGCTGTTTTTT
TRBV9	.	.	TRBJ1-4	CASSVGATNEKLFF	TGTGCCAGCAGCGTAGGTGCAACTAATGAAAAACTGTTTTTT
TRBV10-1	TRBD2	many	TRBJ2-1	CASLTSGRRNEQFF	TGCGCCAGCCTTACTAGCGGGAGAAGAAATGAGCAGTTCTTC
TRBV27	.	.	TRBJ1-4	CASSPHVTGLEKLFF	TGTGCCAGCAGTCCCCATGTAACAGGGCTTGAAAAACTGTTTTTT
TRBV19	.	.	TRBJ1-5	CASSIGQGNPQHF	TGTGCCAGTAGTATTGGGCAGGGGAATCCCCAGCATTTT
TRBV19	.	.	TRBJ2-7	CASSGGQGPYEQYF	TGTGCCAGTAGTGGGGGGCAGGGCCCCTACGAGCAGTACTTC
TRBV16	.	once	TRBJ1-1	CASSQVAGVAEAFF	TGTGCCAGCAGCCAAGTGGCAGGAGTGGCTGAAGCTTTCTTT
TRBV25-1	TRBD1	.	TRBJ2-7	CASSESYELDRGYEQYF	TGTGCCAGCAGTGAAAGCTATGAATTGGACAGGGGATACGAGCAGTACTTC
TRBV10-1	.	.	TRBJ2-7	CASSGTPTGGYEQYF	TGCGCCAGCAGTGGCACTCCAACCGGGGGCTACGAGCAGTACTTC
TRBV27	TRBD1	.	TRBJ1-4	CASSRDSRWAKLFF	TGTGCCAGCAGCCGGGACAGTCGCTGGGCGAAACTGTTTTTT
TRBV7-9	.	once	TRBJ1-1	CASGGEAFF	TGTGCCAGCGGAGGGGAGGCTTTCTTT
TRBV5-1	.	few	TRBJ1-2	CASSFSPGSGYTF	TGCGCCAGCAGCTTTTCCCCAGGGAGTGGCTACACCTTC
TRBV2	.	few	TRBJ1-5	CASSVNSNQPQHF	TGTGCCAGCAGCGTGAATAGCAATCAGCCCCAGCATTTT
TRBV28	TRBD2	.	TRBJ2-3	CASSLQLAGGGPQYF	TGTGCCAGCAGTTTACAACTAGCGGGAGGGGGTCCACAGTATTTT
TRBV7-2	.	.	TRBJ1-3	CASSSRQSSGNTIYF	TGTGCCAGCAGCTCCCGACAGTCCTCTGGAAACACCATATATTTT
TRBV25-1	.	once	TRBJ2-7	CASSENEQYF	TGTGCCAGCAGCGAGAACGAGCAGTACTTC
TRBV30	.	.	TRBJ1-2	CASAGARRNYGYTF	TGTGCCTCAGCCGGGGCGCGGAGGAACTATGGCTACACCTTC
TRBV6-6	.	.	TRBJ1-5	CASSSQGNQPQHF	TGTGCCAGCAGTTCTCAGGGAAATCAGCCCCAGCATTTT
TRBV28	.	.	TRBJ1-1	CASSLRGAGAVIGAFF	TGTGCCAGCAGTCTTCGGGGTGCAGGGGCCGTAATCGGAGCTTTCTTT
TRBV27	.	.	TRBJ1-6	CASSLVQPLYNSPLHF	TGTGCCAGCAGTTTGGTTCAACCGCTATATAATTCACCCCTCCACTTT
TRBV10-3	TRBD2	.	TRBJ2-1	CAISEGRELDEQFF	TGTGCCATCAGTGAGGGGCGGGAGCTCGATGAGCAGTTCTTC
TRBV11-2	.	.	TRBJ2-7	CASSPPTGPLVGYEQYF	TGTGCCAGCAGCCCCCCCACGGGGCCCTTGGTGGGGTACGAGCAGTACTTC
TRBV18	TRBD1	.	TRBJ1-4	CASSPRSQGAFITNEKLFF	TGTGCCAGCTCACCACGGTCCCAGGGGGCGTTTATAACTAATGAAAAACTGTTTTTT
TRBV30	.	few	TRBJ2-7	CAWRRAGSSYEQYF	TGTGCCTGGAGGAGGGCAGGTTCTTCCTACGAGCAGTACTTC
TRBV16	TRBD2	.	TRBJ2-3	CASSQFIASGRGDTQYF	TGTGCCAGCAGCCAATTTATCGCTAGCGGGAGGGGAGATACGCAGTATTTT
TRBV19	.	.	TRBJ1-5	CAIGGLGRLFQPQHF	TGTGCCATCGGGGGGCTAGGACGGCTGTTTCAGCCCCAGCATTTT
TRBV11-2	.	.	TRBJ2-3	CASSPPWTASTDTQYF	TGTGCCAGCAGCCCTCCCTGGACAGCTAGCACAGATACGCAGTATTTT
TRBV7-9	TRBD2	.	TRBJ2-5	CASSASRTSGSGETQYF	TGTGCCAGCAGCGCCTCGCGTACTAGCGGGAGTGGAGAGACCCAGTACTTC
TRBV7-2	TRBD2	.	TRBJ2-7	CASSISGRAPYEQYF	TGTGCCAGCAGCATAAGCGGGAGGGCCCCCTACGAGCAGTACTTC
TRBV5-6	.	.	TRBJ1-3	CASSLGLWSSGNTIYF	TGTGCCAGCAGCTTAGGGCTTTGGAGCTCTGGAAACACCATATATTTT
TRBV5-1	TRBD1	.	TRBJ1-2	CASSPGTGSHGYTF	TGCGCCAGCAGCCCCGGGACAGGGAGCCATGGCTACACCTTC
TRBV2	TRBD1	few	TRBJ1-5	CASSEWRQGRLQHF	TGTGCCAGCAGTGAATGGAGACAGGGGAGGCTCCAGCATTTT
TRBV28	.	.	TRBJ2-5	CASRPDSQETQYF	TGTGCCAGCAGACCCGACAGTCAAGAGACCCAGTACTTC
TRBV19	.	.	TRBJ1-1	CASSIDKRLQTRRGTEAFF	TGTGCCAGTAGTATAGATAAAAGACTACAGACGCGCAGGGGAACTGAAGCTTTCTTT